These T cell receptor beta chains were read from a single sample in a study of blood T cells in healthy people across ages. TCRdb fed the 5' RACE reads into MiXCR, producing one record per CDR3 protein. The sample lists hundreds of thousands of distinct CDR3 sequences, more than 25% occurring once. Sequencing used blood. The receptors were gathered from a woman aged 80 or over in good health. CDR3s include the opening cysteine and the closing phenylalanine or tryptophan. The D gene is left open where the match is weak. Some rows have no size entry. The others give once, few or many, or a class for an expanded clone.

cdr3_aa: CASSLRRGAQETQYF; cdr3_nt: TGCGCCAGCAGCTTACGACGGGGGGCTCAAGAGACCCAGTACTTC; v_call: TRBV5-1; d_call: .; j_call: TRBJ2-5; clone_size: many
cdr3_aa: CASSPPLGQGTDTQYF; cdr3_nt: TGTGCCAGCAGCCCCCCTCTGGGACAGGGGACAGATACGCAGTATTTT; v_call: TRBV7-2; d_call: TRBD1; j_call: TRBJ2-3; clone_size: many
cdr3_aa: CASSLAWGQGQFF; cdr3_nt: TGTGCCAGCAGCTTGGCCTGGGGGCAGGGGCAGTTCTTC; v_call: TRBV7-2; d_call: .; j_call: TRBJ2-1; clone_size: .
cdr3_aa: CASSKRGTGDCSNQPQHF; cdr3_nt: TGTGCCAGCAGCAAACGAGGGACAGGGGATTGCAGCAATCAGCCCCAGCATTTT; v_call: TRBV21-1; d_call: .; j_call: TRBJ1-5; clone_size: few
cdr3_aa: CASSHADRSYEQYF; cdr3_nt: TGTGCCAGCAGCCATGCGGATCGGAGCTACGAGCAGTACTTC; v_call: TRBV3-1; d_call: .; j_call: TRBJ2-7; clone_size: many
cdr3_aa: CASTGNTNTGGLFF; cdr3_nt: TGCGCCAGCACAGGAAATACGAACACCGGGGGGCTGTTTTTT; v_call: TRBV5-1; d_call: .; j_call: TRBJ2-2; clone_size: .
cdr3_aa: CSARGASDTQYF; cdr3_nt: TGCAGTGCTAGAGGAGCTTCAGATACGCAGTATTTT; v_call: TRBV20-1; d_call: .; j_call: TRBJ2-3; clone_size: many
cdr3_aa: CAGSQEGLLTSTDTQYF; cdr3_nt: TGCGCCGGCAGCCAAGAAGGCCTACTAACTAGCACAGATACGCAGTATTTT; v_call: TRBV4-3; d_call: .; j_call: TRBJ2-3; clone_size: .
cdr3_aa: CASSFGTGGNTGERFF; cdr3_nt: TGCGCCAGCAGCTTCGGGACAGGGGGGAACACCGGGGAGCGGTTTTTT; v_call: TRBV5-1; d_call: TRBD1; j_call: TRBJ2-2; clone_size: .
cdr3_aa: CASSSSGKTYYGYTF; cdr3_nt: TGTGCCAGCAGCTCCAGCGGCAAAACCTACTATGGCTACACCTTC; v_call: TRBV7-2; d_call: .; j_call: TRBJ1-2; clone_size: many
cdr3_aa: CASRLSAGERFF; cdr3_nt: TGTGCCAGCAGGTTGTCGGCCGGGGAGCGGTTTTTT; v_call: TRBV6-5; d_call: .; j_call: TRBJ2-2; clone_size: .
cdr3_aa: CASSPRGGIGYTF; cdr3_nt: TGTGCCAGCAGCCCGAGGGGGGGGATCGGCTACACCTTC; v_call: TRBV5-8; d_call: .; j_call: TRBJ1-2; clone_size: .
cdr3_aa: CASSTGGTSYNEQFF; cdr3_nt: TGCGCCAGCAGCACGGGGGGGACCTCCTACAATGAGCAGTTCTTC; v_call: TRBV5-1; d_call: TRBD2; j_call: TRBJ2-1; clone_size: .
cdr3_aa: CASSLNGGNNQPQHF; cdr3_nt: TGTGCCAGCAGCTTAAACGGCGGGAACAATCAGCCCCAGCATTTT; v_call: TRBV7-2; d_call: .; j_call: TRBJ1-5; clone_size: few
cdr3_aa: CASTRGISYNEQFF; cdr3_nt: TGTGCCAGCACAAGGGGGATCTCCTACAATGAGCAGTTCTTC; v_call: TRBV12-3/TRBV12-4; d_call: .; j_call: TRBJ2-1; clone_size: once
cdr3_aa: CASSYLGTGANVLTF; cdr3_nt: TGTGCCAGCAGTTATTTAGGGACTGGGGCCAACGTCCTGACTTTC; v_call: TRBV6-5; d_call: .; j_call: TRBJ2-6; clone_size: .
cdr3_aa: CASSWSGTEVPNTGELFF; cdr3_nt: TGTGCCAGCAGTTGGTCCGGGACAGAGGTGCCTAACACCGGGGAGCTGTTTTTT; v_call: TRBV12-3/TRBV12-4; d_call: TRBD1; j_call: TRBJ2-2; clone_size: .
cdr3_aa: CASSQVGYTDTQYF; cdr3_nt: TGTGCCAGCTCACAGGTGGGATACACAGATACGCAGTATTTT; v_call: TRBV18; d_call: .; j_call: TRBJ2-3; clone_size: many
cdr3_aa: CSARPPLADRSSYNSPLHF; cdr3_nt: TGCAGTGCTAGACCTCCCTTAGCGGACAGGAGCTCCTATAATTCACCCCTCCACTTT; v_call: TRBV20-1; d_call: TRBD1; j_call: TRBJ1-6; clone_size: many
cdr3_aa: CASSLLRDASNQPQHF; cdr3_nt: TGTGCCAGCAGCCTGCTCCGGGACGCTAGCAATCAGCCCCAGCATTTT; v_call: TRBV12-3/TRBV12-4; d_call: .; j_call: TRBJ1-5; clone_size: many
cdr3_aa: CASSLGLDTQYF; cdr3_nt: TGTGCCAGCAGCTTAGGTTTAGATACGCAGTATTTT; v_call: TRBV7-2; d_call: .; j_call: TRBJ2-3; clone_size: many
cdr3_aa: CARSLVAEAFF; cdr3_nt: TGTGCCCGCAGCTTAGTCGCAGAAGCTTTCTTT; v_call: TRBV7-2; d_call: .; j_call: TRBJ1-1; clone_size: .
cdr3_aa: CASSLRQNEKRFF; cdr3_nt: TGTGCCAGCAGCTTACGACAAAACGAAAAGCGGTTTTTT; v_call: TRBV7-2; d_call: .; j_call: TRBJ1-4; clone_size: few
cdr3_aa: CAWSVQGGSLQPQHF; cdr3_nt: TGTGCCTGGAGTGTACAAGGGGGTTCTCTTCAGCCCCAGCATTTT; v_call: TRBV30; d_call: .; j_call: TRBJ1-5; clone_size: few
cdr3_aa: CASRAGGGGEQYF; cdr3_nt: TGTGCCAGCAGAGCAGGGGGGGGAGGTGAGCAGTACTTC; v_call: TRBV28; d_call: .; j_call: TRBJ2-7; clone_size: few
cdr3_aa: CASSLGGRGGRETQYF; cdr3_nt: TGTGCCAGCAGCTTAGGTGGGCGGGGGGGCCGCGAGACCCAGTACTTC; v_call: TRBV7-2; d_call: TRBD2; j_call: TRBJ2-5; clone_size: .
cdr3_aa: CASRTGGAYNEQYF; cdr3_nt: TGTGCCAGCAGAACAGGGGGCGCCTACAATGAGCAGTACTTC; v_call: TRBV6-5; d_call: TRBD1; j_call: TRBJ2-5; clone_size: few
cdr3_aa: CASSRDRVKIEQYF; cdr3_nt: TGTGCCAGCAGTAGGGACAGGGTTAAGATTGAGCAGTACTTC; v_call: TRBV25-1; d_call: TRBD1; j_call: TRBJ2-5; clone_size: .
cdr3_aa: CASQFPEGRSSYNSPLHF; cdr3_nt: TGTGCCAGCCAATTCCCCGAGGGACGGAGCTCCTATAATTCACCCCTCCACTTT; v_call: TRBV2; d_call: .; j_call: TRBJ1-6; clone_size: many
cdr3_aa: CSVEVVQETQYF; cdr3_nt: TGCAGCGTTGAGGTTGTACAAGAGACCCAGTACTTC; v_call: TRBV29-1; d_call: .; j_call: TRBJ2-5; clone_size: many
cdr3_aa: CASSQDVERGRETQYF; cdr3_nt: TGTGCCAGCAGCCAAGATGTGGAGCGGGGCAGGGAGACCCAGTACTTC; v_call: TRBV4-2; d_call: TRBD2; j_call: TRBJ2-5; clone_size: few
cdr3_aa: CASSINLGIPDTQYF; cdr3_nt: TGTGCCAGTAGTATTAATCTGGGAATACCAGATACGCAGTATTTT; v_call: TRBV19; d_call: .; j_call: TRBJ2-3; clone_size: .
cdr3_aa: CASHRDRGFSGADTQYF; cdr3_nt: TGTGCCAGCCACCGGGACAGGGGATTTAGCGGCGCAGATACGCAGTATTTT; v_call: TRBV2; d_call: TRBD1; j_call: TRBJ2-3; clone_size: few
cdr3_aa: CASSVRSGGAGTEAFF; cdr3_nt: TGTGCCAGCAGCGTAAGGTCAGGGGGCGCGGGGACTGAAGCTTTCTTT; v_call: TRBV9; d_call: TRBD1; j_call: TRBJ1-1; clone_size: .
cdr3_aa: CASSRRTSGGYEQYF; cdr3_nt: TGTGCCAGCAGCCGACGGACTAGCGGGGGATACGAGCAGTACTTC; v_call: TRBV7-2; d_call: TRBD2; j_call: TRBJ2-7; clone_size: many
cdr3_aa: CASSQGLSTETQYF; cdr3_nt: TGCGCCAGCAGCCAAGGGTTATCAACGGAGACCCAGTACTTC; v_call: TRBV4-3; d_call: .; j_call: TRBJ2-5; clone_size: many
cdr3_aa: CASSPLPGSTGELFF; cdr3_nt: TGTGCCAGCAGCCCATTGCCGGGCTCCACCGGGGAGCTGTTTTTT; v_call: TRBV7-2; d_call: .; j_call: TRBJ2-2; clone_size: .